The 17 T cell receptor beta chains in this list originate from one sample, sequenced in a study of glioma-infiltrating T cells (dated by TCRdb to the mid-2010s). Sequencing used an Illumina MiSeq. The iRepertoire nested amplicon-rescue multiplex PCR (arm-PCR) platform was used to amplify TCR alpha and beta CDR3 regions from RNA. The raw public reads went through TCRdb reprocessing: fastp at Q25, MiXCR clone calling, in-frame beta chains kept. Identical CDR3 protein sequences are pooled into one entry, listed with their most common genes and DNA. The sample table shows around 97,000 distinct CDR3 sequences, and about 30% are seen once. The top ten clones comprise less than 55% of the sample. The source material was glioma tissue, nonneoplastic brain tissue, or PBMCs (not recorded which). These receptors all stem from a human donor with low-grade glioma or glioblastoma, undergoing nonglioma brain surgery, or in good health (not recorded which).

This clonotype was found many times. The chain employs TRBV28 and TRBJ1-1; D might be TRBD1 (6 bases). Trimming removed 6 bases from V and 1 base from J, with 12 bases in between. Germline-derived CDR1 and CDR2 are MDHEN and SYDVKM. CDR3 length: 14 residues. CDR3: CASSQLTGNTEAFF. The DNA of the CDR3 is TGTGCCAGCAGCCAGTTGACAGGGAACACTGAAGCTTTCTTT. The full variable domain, completed using reference TRBV28 and TRBJ1-1, is DVKVTQSSRYLVKRTGEKVFLECVQDMDHENMFWYRQDPGLGLRLIYFSYDVKMKEKGDIPEGYSVSREKKERFSLILESASTNQTSMYLCASSQLTGNTEAFFGQGTRLTVV.

Details on this clonotype: Being one base from a much bigger clone, this may be a read error. The conserved phenylalanine or tryptophan normally closing the CDR3 is absent here, so this likely arose from a read error. The chain uses TRBV3-1 and TRBJ1-1, with unresolved D. From germline, CDR1 is LGHDT and CDR2 YNNKEL (reference sequence). Trimming removed 4 bases from V and 6 bases from J, with 15 bases in between. This CDR3 has 14 amino acids. The CDR3 region is CASSRSPGGAEAFS. The CDR3 coding sequence is TGTGCCAGCAGCCGAAGTCCGGGTGGGGCTGAAGCTTTCTCT.

Comment on this clonotype: A much larger clonotype is one base distant, so this may be a read error. This chain links TRBV28 with TRBJ2-1; 8 nucleotides match TRBD2. The CDR3 consists of 15 residues. Germline V gene data show CDR1 as MDHEN and CDR2 as SYDVKM. Here the CDR3 DNA reads TGTGCCAGCACCCGGGGGGGAGACTCCTGCAATGAGCAGTTCTTC. Protein sequence: CASTRGGDSCNEQFF.

The chain employs TRBV4-1 and TRBJ2-3; 14 bases agree with TRBD2. V shed 6 bases and J 7 bases; nucleotides not matched to a gene: 12. The length of the CDR3 is 17 residues. CDR1 and CDR2 (germline): MGHRA, YSYEKL. The CDR3 loop reads CASRPATSGGAYNTQYF. CDR3 sequence (DNA): TGCGCCAGCAGACCCGCGACTAGCGGGGGGGCCTACAATACGCAGTATTTT.

This chain links TRBV20-1 with TRBJ2-5; 10 bases are shared with TRBD2. This CDR3 region has 16 residues. V lost 1 base and J lost 5; bases outside the gene matches: 10. Germline values: CDR1 DFQATT, CDR2 SNEGSKA (reference sequence). The CDR3 DNA reads TGCAGTGCTAGAGTAGCAAGCGGGGGGGCCTTGGAGACCCAGTACTTC. This encodes CSARVASGGALETQYF.

This clonotype was detected ten times or more. The rearrangement joins TRBV24-1 to TRBJ1-1; D is unresolved. This CDR3 is built from 13 residues. Trimming cost V 6 bases and J 2 bases, with 9 bases left between them. Per the germline V gene, CDR1 is KGHDR and CDR2 is SFDVKD. CDR3 protein: CATSSRSNTEAFF. The CDR3 coding sequence is TGTGCCACCAGTTCCCGGAGTAACACTGAAGCTTTCTTT.

The table lists this clonotype with a few counts. The chain uses TRBV9 and TRBJ2-3; D not resolved. Germline V gene lookup returns CDR1 SGDLS and CDR2 YYNGEE. V was clipped by 3 bases and J by 1 base, with 12 bases between them. The CDR3 runs to 15 residues. The CDR3, as DNA: TGTGCCAGCAGCGGGTACTCACGAGGCACAGATACGCAGTATTTT. It codes for CASSGYSRGTDTQYF.

This clonotype was counted ten times or more. The chain carries TRBV6-1 and TRBJ1-1; 7 bases align to TRBD1. V was clipped by 6 bases and J by 3 bases; unmatched bases: 4. Germline V gene sequence: CDR1 MNHNS, CDR2 SASEGT. CDR3 size: 13 residues. The CDR3 reads CASRSQGYTEAFF. The CDR3 region has the DNA TGTGCCAGCAGATCACAGGGGTACACTGAAGCTTTCTTT.

This clonotype occurred a few times. The V and J genes are TRBV7-9 and TRBJ2-5; the match to TRBD1 covers 7 bases. Germline V CDR1 and CDR2: SEHNR, FQNEAQ (reference sequence). Unmatched junction bases numbered 6, after V lost 7 bases and J lost 4 bases. The CDR3 contains 13 residues. The CDR3 nucleotides are TGTGCCAGCACCAACAGGGGACGAGAGACCCAGTACTTC. This codes for CASTNRGRETQYF.

In this sample, this clonotype turned up a few times. The chain has TRBV29-1 and TRBJ1-1; TRBD1 might be the D (5 bases). CDR1 and CDR2 (germline): SQVTM, ANQGSEA. Trimming shortened V by 8 bases and J by 4 bases, and 11 bases separated the two germline ends. The CDR3 contains 11 residues. The CDR3 spells CSPQQVTEAFF. The CDR3 nucleotides are TGCAGCCCCCAACAGGTCACTGAAGCTTTCTTT.

With regard to this clonotype: With a much larger clone just one base away, this may be a read error. V and J are TRBV7-2 and TRBJ1-4, with 7 nucleotides matching TRBD1. The germline V gene encodes CDR1 SGHTA and CDR2 FQGNSA. The CDR3 has 14 amino acids. CDR3 residues: CASSSGQNNEKLSF. For the CDR3, the DNA is TGTGCCAGCAGCTCGGGACAGAATAATGAAAAACTGTCTTTT.

This clonotype was seen at least ten times. The genes are TRBV7-8 and TRBJ1-1; 10 bases fit TRBD1. Germline trimming cut 6 bases from V and 5 bases from J; bases unmatched to any gene: 9. Looked up from germline, CDR1 is SGHVS and CDR2 is FQNEAQ. The CDR3 is made up of 15 amino acids. CDR3 residues: CASRGTGARETEAFF. Here the CDR3 DNA reads TGTGCCAGCAGGGGGACAGGGGCGCGGGAAACTGAAGCTTTCTTT.

J is TRBJ2-7 and V is TRBV29-1, with 7 nucleotides matching TRBD1. This CDR3 has 14 amino acids. Unmatched junction bases numbered 8, after V lost 3 bases and J lost 3 bases. Germline values: CDR1 SQVTM, CDR2 ANQGSEA. The CDR3 nucleotides read TGCAGCGTTGAGAACAGGGGAACTAACTACGAGCAGTACTTC. It yields the protein CSVENRGTNYEQYF.

With respect to this clonotype: This could be a read error, since a much larger clone is one nucleotide away. Here the CDR3 omits its conserved ending phenylalanine or tryptophan, so a read error is the likely source. The chain couples TRBV3-1 to TRBJ2-1; 7 bases map to TRBD2. V shed 0 bases, J shed 3 bases, and the junction held 5 bases outside the gene matches. CDR3 size: 16 residues. From germline, CDR1 is LGHDT and CDR2 YNNKEL (reference sequence). The CDR3 region has the DNA TGTGCCAGCAGCCAAGAGAAAGCGGGGCTCTACAATGAGCAGTTCCTC. Protein: CASSQEKAGLYNEQFL.

As concerns this clonotype: This may come from a read error, since a much larger clone is one base off. The V call is TRBV19, the J call TRBJ1-5, with 8 bases fitting TRBD1. Looked up from germline, CDR1 is LNHDA and CDR2 is SQIVND (reference sequence). V dropped 10 bases and J dropped 11; count of bases not matched to a gene: 13. This CDR3 has 13 residues. The CDR3 loop reads CATAGQGWQTQHF. CDR3 bases: TGTGCCACCGCAGGACAGGGTTGGCAGACCCAGCATTTT.

There are a few counts of this clonotype. This chain joins TRBV7-3 and TRBJ2-1; D remains unclear. Per germline, CDR1 SGHTA and CDR2 FQGTGA. This CDR3 is built from 15 residues. Trimming took 2 bases from V and 0 from J, leaving 8 bases between them. DNA for the CDR3: TGTGCCAGCAGCTTAGGGCTGACCTCCTACAATGAGCAGTTCTTC. Amino acids: CASSLGLTSYNEQFF.

Details on this clonotype: The missing conserved phenylalanine or tryptophan at the end of this CDR3 makes a read error likely. The V and J genes are TRBV4-1 and TRBJ1-2; D is undetermined. This CDR3 region has 14 residues. Trimming took 0 bases from V and 1 from J, leaving 6 bases between them. The germline gives CDR1 MGHRA, CDR2 YSYEKL. The CDR3 DNA sequence: TGCGCCAGCAGCCAAGACCAGGATAACTATGGCTACACCCTC. Amino acids: CASSQDQDNYGYTL.